The 3 T cell receptor beta chains listed next were all sequenced from one sample in a study of cytomegalovirus exposure and HLA in healthy donors. PCR involved 60 Vbeta and 13 Jbeta primers. Sequenced by immunoSEQ multiplex PCR; TCRdb stores in-frame clones only, minus some. The data show 90,000 to 120,000 clones, around 72% seen once. The sequencing input was PBMCs. All receptors come from a male donor in good health and CMV-seropositive.

The chain couples TRBV7-9 to TRBJ1-5, with D unresolved. This CDR3 comprises 15 residues. The germline gives CDR1 SEHNR, CDR2 FQNEAQ (reference sequence). Deletions cut 1 base from V and 0 bases from J, with 7 bases between. The DNA of the CDR3 is TGTGCCAGCAGCTTAGAACCGGGTAGCAATCAGCCCCAGCATTTT. It codes for CASSLEPGSNQPQHF. Combining the CDR3 with reference TRBV7-9 and TRBJ1-5 gives the whole variable domain DTGVSQNPRHKITKRGQNVTFRCDPISEHNRLYWYRQTLGQGPEFLTYFQNEAQLEKSRLLSDRFSAERPKGSFSTLEIQRTEQGDSAMYLCASSLEPGSNQPQHFGDGTRLSIL.

The chain joins TRBV27 to TRBJ2-5, with 8 positions matching TRBD1. The germline gives CDR1 MNHEY, CDR2 SMNVEV (reference sequence). Trimming removed 6 bases from V and 5 bases from J; junction bases left unmatched: 11. The CDR3 length is 15 residues. The CDR3 nucleotides are TGTGCCAGCAGCCCAACTTCAGGGGGCGACGAGACCCAGTACTTC. Its translation: CASSPTSGGDETQYF.

The chain uses TRBV5-4 and TRBJ1-5; 11 nucleotides match TRBD1. The CDR3 has 15 residues. Looked up from germline, CDR1 is SGHNT and CDR2 is YYREEE (reference sequence). With V trimmed by 4 bases and J by 7 bases, 7 bases remained unmatched. The CDR3 DNA reads as TGTGCCAGCAGCGCCGGACAGGGGGCATGGCAGCCCCAGCATTTT. This translates into CASSAGQGAWQPQHF.